Shown below are 5 T cell receptor beta chains from a single sample sequenced in a study of human versus mouse CDR3 diversity and MHC coevolution. The assay was immunoSEQ multiplex PCR, and TCRdb's table has in-frame clones only and misses some. The sample yields fewer than 100,000 clones, about 93% seen once. The sample was naive CD4+ T cells from blood. As to subset: CD45RO-negative CD62L-positive naive CD4 T cells. All receptors derive from a person aged 30-69 years in good health.

Concerning this clone itself: A junction end diverges from the germline sequence, so it may reflect a read error. The chain uses TRBV30 and TRBJ2-7, with TRBD2 as a possible D gene (5 bases). The CDR3 sequence is 15 residues long. Germline lookup yields CDR1 GTSNPN and CDR2 SVGIG (reference sequence). The CDR3: CARSARTGSSYEQYF. In DNA, the CDR3 is TGTGCCCGGAGTGCGCGGACTGGCAGCTCCTACGAGCAGTACTTC. The whole variable domain, remainder taken from reference TRBV30 and TRBJ2-7, is SQTIHQWPATLVQPVGSPLSLECTVEGTSNPNLYWYRQAAGRGLQLLFYSVGIGQISSEVPQNLSASRPQDRQFILSSKKLLLSDSGFYLCARSARTGSSYEQYFGPGTRLTVT.

J is TRBJ2-7 and V is TRBV19, with TRBD1 matching 8 bases. The V and J ends lost 5 bases and 3 bases, in that order; junction bases with no gene match: 9. Germline loops: CDR1 LNHDA, CDR2 SQIVND (reference sequence). The CDR3 consists of 15 residues. CDR3 protein: CASSARDRPNYEQYF. The CDR3 DNA follows: TGTGCCAGTAGTGCTCGGGACAGGCCGAACTACGAGCAGTACTTC.

The genes are TRBV19 and TRBJ1-2; 9 bases fit TRBD1. The CDR3 totals 18 residues. V shed 7 bases and J 0 bases; nucleotides not matched to a gene: 15. Germline V lookup: CDR1 LNHDA, CDR2 SQIVND (reference sequence). This CDR3 reads CASTTTGTGTLANYGYTF. DNA of the CDR3: TGTGCCAGTACCACGACCGGGACAGGGACTCTAGCTAACTATGGCTACACCTTC.

The chain recombines TRBV18 with TRBJ2-7; TRBD2 aligns across 8 bases. The CDR3 spans 15 residues. Germline CDR1 reads KGHSH; CDR2 reads LQKENI. J lost 4 bases, V lost 3 bases, and 8 bases had no gene match. CDR3 in amino acids: CASSPSAGASYEQYF. The CDR3 DNA is TGTGCCAGCTCACCCTCAGCGGGGGCGTCTTACGAGCAGTACTTC.

CDR3 loop: CAAGTELYEQYF. In DNA form, the CDR3 reads TGTGCTGCCGGGACAGAGCTCTACGAGCAGTACTTC. V gene TRBV12-5 combines with J gene TRBJ2-5; 7 nucleotides align to TRBD1. The end of the DNA is better explained by TRBJ2-7, so the J call may be wrong. The CDR3 is 12 residues long. CDR1 LGHNT and CDR2 FRNRAP come from the germline V gene.